This T cell receptor beta chain was sequenced during a study of blood T cell repertoires in COVID-19. Study-wide context: Samples taken during acute and convalescent COVID-19 were collected in the United States, Italy and Spain. The analysed material was cDNA or gDNA that came from T cells, B-cell-depleted T cells, or PBMCs.

Data came from immunoSEQ multiplex PCR; TCRdb stores just in-frame clones and leaves some out. The sample holds more than 300,000 clones, roughly nine tenths seen once. This CDR3 is built from 15 residues. Per the germline V gene, CDR1 is SNHLY and CDR2 is FYNNEI. V gave up 4 bases and J gave up 4 bases; unmatched junction bases: 3. This receptor was obtained from a woman between 25 and 40 years old who had been exposed to COVID-19. The rearrangement joins TRBV2 to TRBJ2-1; TRBD2 agrees at 11 bases. Input material: PBMCs or T cells enriched from blood (not recorded which). CDR3 residues: CASSAGLAGYNEQFF. Written as DNA, the CDR3 is TGTGCCAGCAGTGCCGGACTAGCGGGTTACAATGAGCAGTTCTTC.